The sequence of this T cell receptor beta chain was determined in a study of blood T cell repertoires in COVID-19. Across the whole study: The study drew acute and convalescent COVID-19 samples from the United States, Italy and Spain. Sample material is recorded as cDNA or gDNA derived from T cells, B-cell-depleted T cells, or PBMCs.

Original handling: It was from reference gene primer amplification that nucleated cell counts were estimated. Libraries were prepared by immunoSEQ multiplex PCR; TCRdb keeps only in-frame clonotypes and omits some of them. V and J calls and clone size follow that table, whereas D and trimming were derived from the DNA. The sample holds roughly 200,000 clones, 88% seen once. The material sequenced was peripheral blood. The receptor comes from a man between 35 and 55 years old with active or convalescent COVID-19.

Here the CDR3 reads CASSSLTGAGNSPLHF. The DNA for the CDR3 is TGTGCCAGCAGTTCTCTGACAGGGGCGGGTAATTCACCCCTCCACTTT. The rearrangement links TRBV7-8 to TRBJ1-6; 8 nucleotides align to TRBD1. Unmatched junction bases numbered 10, after V lost 6 bases and J lost 6 bases. There are 16 residues in the CDR3. CDR1 is SGHVS and CDR2 is FQNEAQ in the germline V gene.